The present T cell receptor beta chain was sequenced within a study of CD8 T cells in Susac syndrome. Overall study findings and caveats: That the number of individuals in its TCR sequencing and HLA analysis was relatively small was acknowledged by the study.

As regards this clonotype: Its antigen is not identified.

This CDR3 has 15 residues. J lost 4 bases, V lost 6 bases, and 9 bases had no gene match. After extraction with the RNeasy kit, about 0.45 to 1 ug of the RNA was reverse transcribed using random hexamers. An immunoSEQ multiplex PCR generated amplified TCR beta CDR3 products spanning 54 Vbeta and 13 Jbeta. MiXCR was run by TCRdb on the immunoSEQ multiplex PCR reads, yielding one entry per CDR3 protein. This table has under 350,000 distinct CDR3 sequences, about 91% appearing once. The multiple sclerosis control group consisted of treatment-naive patients whose relapsing-remitting disease, which was either stable or active, fulfilled revised McDonald criteria. While CD8+ and CD4+ T cells were isolated negatively, TEMRA cells were enriched by FACS.

The J gene is TRBJ1-5, the V gene TRBV12-3 or TRBV12-4, with 7 positions matching TRBD1. Sequencing was performed on CD4+ T cells from PBMCs. The TCR sequence derives from a human donor with multiple sclerosis. CDR3 DNA sequence: TGTGCCAGCAGAGGGGGACAGACAGAGAATCAGCCCCAGCATTTT. This translates into CASRGGQTENQPQHF.